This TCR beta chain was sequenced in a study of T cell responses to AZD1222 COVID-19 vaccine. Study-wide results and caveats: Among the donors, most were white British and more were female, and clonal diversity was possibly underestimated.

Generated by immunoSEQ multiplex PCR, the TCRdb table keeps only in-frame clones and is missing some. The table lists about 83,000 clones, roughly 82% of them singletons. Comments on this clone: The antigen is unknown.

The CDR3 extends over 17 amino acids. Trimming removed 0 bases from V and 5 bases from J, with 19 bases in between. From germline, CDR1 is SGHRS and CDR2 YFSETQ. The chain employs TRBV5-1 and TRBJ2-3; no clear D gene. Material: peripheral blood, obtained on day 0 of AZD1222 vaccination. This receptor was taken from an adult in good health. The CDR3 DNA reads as TGCGCCAGCAGCTTGGAGGCTGGGTTGGCATCAGGAGATACGCAGTATTTT. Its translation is CASSLEAGLASGDTQYF.